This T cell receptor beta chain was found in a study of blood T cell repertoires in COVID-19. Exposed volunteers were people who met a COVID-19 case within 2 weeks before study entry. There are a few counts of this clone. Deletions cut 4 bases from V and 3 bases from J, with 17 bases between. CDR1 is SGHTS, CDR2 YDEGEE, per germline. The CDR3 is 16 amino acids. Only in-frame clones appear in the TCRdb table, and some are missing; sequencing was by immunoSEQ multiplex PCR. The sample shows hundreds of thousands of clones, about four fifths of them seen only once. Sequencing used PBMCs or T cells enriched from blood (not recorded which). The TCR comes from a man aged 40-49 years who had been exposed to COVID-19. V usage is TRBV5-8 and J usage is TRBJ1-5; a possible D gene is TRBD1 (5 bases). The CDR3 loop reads CASSHPQARVNQPQHF. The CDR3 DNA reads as TGTGCCAGCAGCCATCCACAGGCCAGGGTCAATCAGCCCCAGCATTTT.